This paragraph reports one T cell receptor (beta chain). The antigen remains unidentified. The CDR3 is 14 amino acids. Per germline, CDR1 MDHEN and CDR2 SYDVKM. The ends were cut back, 6 bases at V and 1 base at J, with 10 bases in the middle. This sample was taken from a study of post-analysis software for immune sequencing data. General study findings and limits: A few TRBV segments, TRBV5-6, TRBV5-1 and TRBV20-1 among them, were found more frequent in patients than controls.

The TCR beta cDNA libraries carried unique molecular identifiers. Using its own MiXCR run on the PCR reads, TCRdb lists one record per CDR3 protein. The sample lists 750,000 to 900,000 distinct CDR3 sequences, under 60% seen once, with 4.9% in the top ten. The chain combines TRBV28 with TRBJ2-4; D gene unclear. Sequencing was done on a sample of blood. The TCR comes from a girl under 18 with multiple sclerosis. CDR3 amino acids: CASSHILAKNIQYF. In DNA, the CDR3 is TGTGCCAGCAGCCATATACTGGCCAAAAACATTCAGTACTTC.